Presented here are 10 T cell receptor beta chains from one specimen sequenced in a study of beta chain features in type 1 diabetes. The antigens for these receptors are not known. cDNA synthesis used the whole RNA isolate, giving expressed TCRB sequences. Here immunoSEQ multiplex PCR was the method, and the copy in TCRdb shows in-frame clones only, minus some. The top ten clones hold 0.022% of a sample with roughly 730,000 clones, 13% of them seen once. Study conclusions and caveats: Among patients with Type 1 diabetes, TCRB CDR3s were moderately but significantly shorter in every one of the four CD4+ subsets.

The sample was naive CD4+ T cells from blood. These receptors were collected from a man younger than 35 with type 1 diabetes.

This clone turned up a few times. The genes are TRBV7-2 and TRBJ1-1; D ambiguous. Germline lookup yields CDR1 SGHTA and CDR2 FQGNSA. There are 14 residues in the CDR3. V was shortened by 5 bases and J by 2 bases, with 12 bases between the two germline ends. CDR3 loop: CASSPAGVNTEAFF. The CDR3 nucleotides are TGTGCCAGCAGCCCTGCCGGGGTTAACACTGAAGCTTTCTTT.

The chain combines TRBV10-3 with TRBJ2-1, with 10 bases lining up with TRBD1. The CDR3 has 15 residues. V was clipped by 4 bases and J by 8 bases; unmatched bases: 8. Germline V lookup: CDR1 ENHRY, CDR2 SYGVKD. The DNA of the CDR3 is TGTGCCATCAGTGGCATTCCAGGACAGGGGGATGAGCAGTTCTTC. Amino acid sequence: CAISGIPGQGDEQFF.

The rearrangement uses TRBV2 and TRBJ2-5; TRBD1 agrees at 10 bases. Trimming at V came to 3 bases and at J to 5 bases, leaving 3 bases not matched to a gene. Per germline, CDR1 SNHLY and CDR2 FYNNEI. This CDR3 is 14 amino acids long. CDR3 sequence: CASSDMGQGETQYF. CDR3 DNA sequence: TGTGCCAGCAGTGACATGGGACAGGGGGAGACCCAGTACTTC.

This chain joins TRBV10-2 and TRBJ2-1; TRBD1 is a possible D gene (6 bases). There are 14 residues in the CDR3. V lost 8 bases to trimming and J lost 0 bases, with 11 bases between them. The germline V gene encodes CDR1 WSHSY and CDR2 SAAADI. The CDR3 reads CASATGSSYNEQFF. The DNA for the CDR3 is TGCGCCAGCGCAACAGGGAGCTCCTACAATGAGCAGTTCTTC.

V is TRBV29-1 and J is TRBJ2-7; the match to TRBD2 covers 10 bases. CDR1 and CDR2 (germline): SQVTM, ANQGSEA. The J segment lost 3 bases and the V segment lost 6 bases, leaving 5 bases of the junction unmatched. This CDR3 has 13 residues. This CDR3 is CSVRAGGFYEQYF. In DNA, the CDR3 is TGCAGCGTGAGAGCGGGGGGGTTCTACGAGCAGTACTTC.

The chain combines TRBV10-3 with TRBJ2-7; D remains unclear. The CDR3 length is 13 residues. Germline V CDR1 and CDR2: ENHRY, SYGVKD. V was cut by 8 bases and J by 5 bases, with 16 bases left in between. The CDR3 is CAIAPSASNEQYF. CDR3 coding DNA: TGTGCCATCGCGCCCTCCGCCAGCAACGAGCAGTACTTC.

Only a few counts were recorded for this clone. The gene calls are TRBV18 and TRBJ2-1; D gene uncertain. The V end lost 0 bases, the J end lost 0 bases, and 6 bases lay between the germline ends. Germline V gene lookup returns CDR1 KGHSH and CDR2 LQKENI. The CDR3 consists of 15 residues. The CDR3 DNA reads TGTGCCAGCTCACCACCGTGGGACTCCTACAATGAGCAGTTCTTC. This encodes CASSPPWDSYNEQFF.

The chain joins TRBV5-6 to TRBJ2-1; D gene uncertain. The CDR3 covers 13 residues. V lost 4 bases and J lost 3, with 8 bases in between. CDR1 and CDR2 from the germline V gene are SGHDT and YYEEEE. The CDR3: CASSPVYYNEQFF. DNA of the CDR3: TGTGCCAGCAGCCCAGTCTACTACAATGAGCAGTTCTTC. The variable domain in full, with the rest retrieved from reference TRBV5-6 and TRBJ2-1, is DAGVTQSPTHLIKTRGQQVTLRCSPKSGHDTVSWYQQALGQGPQFIFQYYEEEERQRGNFPDRFSGHQFPNYSSELNVNALLLGDSALYLCASSPVYYNEQFFGPGTRLTVL.

This clone was seen only a few times. Distinct nucleotide sequences in the sample also encode this CDR3. The chain uses TRBV20-1 and TRBJ2-7, with unresolved D. There are 11 residues in the CDR3. Trimming left V 3 bases short and J 3 bases short, with 6 bases between. Germline V gene lookup returns CDR1 DFQATT and CDR2 SNEGSKA (reference sequence). DNA for the CDR3: TGCAGTGCTAGCCCAGGCTACGAGCAGTACTTC. This sequence encodes CSASPGYEQYF.

The chain employs TRBV9 and TRBJ2-7; maybe TRBD1 (6 bases). The CDR3 sequence is 14 residues long. Germline-derived CDR1 and CDR2 are SGDLS and YYNGEE. V lost 2 bases and J 2 bases, leaving 11 bases between the germline ends. For the CDR3, the DNA is TGTGCCAGCAGCGTCCGGGACAACCCCTACGAGCAGTACTTC. Amino acid sequence: CASSVRDNPYEQYF. Combining the CDR3 with reference TRBV9 and TRBJ2-7 gives the whole variable domain DSGVTQTPKHLITATGQRVTLRCSPRSGDLSVYWYQQSLDQGLQFLIQYYNGEERAKGNILERFSAQQFPDLHSELNLSSLELGDSALYFCASSVRDNPYEQYFGPGTRLTVT.